This record looks at one TCR beta chain sequence and its context. Its antigen is as yet unknown. Patients were excluded for autoimmune disease history or systemic immunosuppression. This record comes from a study of OX40 agonist ivuxolimab in advanced cancers. Study as a whole: One patient with hepatocellular carcinoma and two with cutaneous melanoma, three in all, had partial responses.

General observations from the study: Low clonal expansion, among the lowest seen, marked partial responders at 0.1-3.0 mg/kg.

The table came from immunoSEQ multiplex PCR; TCRdb's copy has only in-frame clones and leaves some out. This table holds approximately 50,000 clones, less than 90% found once. The CDR3 covers 15 residues. Germline CDR1 reads LNHDA; CDR2 reads SQIVND (reference sequence). Trimming left V 1 base short and J 4 bases short, with 11 bases between. This sequence was found in an adult with an advanced solid tumor such as melanoma, head and neck, liver or kidney cancer. Sequenced material: CD4+ or CD8+ T cells sorted from blood, taken in a trial of the OX40 agonist ivuxolimab. The rearrangement joins TRBV19 to TRBJ1-5, with D unresolved. The CDR3 nucleotides read TGTGCCAGTAGTATAGGTGGCTGGAATAATCAGCCCCAGCATTTT. This encodes CASSIGGWNNQPQHF.